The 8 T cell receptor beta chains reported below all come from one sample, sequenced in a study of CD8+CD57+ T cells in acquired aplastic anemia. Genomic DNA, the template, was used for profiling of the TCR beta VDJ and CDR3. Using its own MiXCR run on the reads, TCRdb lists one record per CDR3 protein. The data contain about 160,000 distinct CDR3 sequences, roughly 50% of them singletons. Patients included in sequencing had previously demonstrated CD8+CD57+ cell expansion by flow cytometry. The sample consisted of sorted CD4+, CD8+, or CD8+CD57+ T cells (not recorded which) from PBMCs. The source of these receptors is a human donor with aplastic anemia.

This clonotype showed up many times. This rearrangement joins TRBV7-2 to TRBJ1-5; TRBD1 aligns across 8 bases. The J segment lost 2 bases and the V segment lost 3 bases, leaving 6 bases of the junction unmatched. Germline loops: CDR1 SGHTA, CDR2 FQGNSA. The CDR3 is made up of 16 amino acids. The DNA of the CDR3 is TGTGCCAGCAGCTTGACAGGGGCCATCCGCAATCAGCCCCAGCATTTT. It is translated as CASSLTGAIRNQPQHF.

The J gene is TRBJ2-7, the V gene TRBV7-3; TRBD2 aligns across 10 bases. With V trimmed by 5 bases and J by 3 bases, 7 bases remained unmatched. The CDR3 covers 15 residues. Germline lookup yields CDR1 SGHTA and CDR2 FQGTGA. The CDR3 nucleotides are TGTGCCAGCAGCCCCACCGGGACTAGCGACTACGAGCAGTACTTC. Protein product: CASSPTGTSDYEQYF.

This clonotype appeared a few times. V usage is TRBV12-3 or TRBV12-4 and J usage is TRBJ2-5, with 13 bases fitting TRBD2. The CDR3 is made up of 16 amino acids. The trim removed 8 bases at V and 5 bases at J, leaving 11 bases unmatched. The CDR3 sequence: CASGEGLAGRGETQYF. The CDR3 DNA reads TGTGCCAGCGGAGAGGGACTAGCGGGGCGGGGGGAGACCCAGTACTTC.

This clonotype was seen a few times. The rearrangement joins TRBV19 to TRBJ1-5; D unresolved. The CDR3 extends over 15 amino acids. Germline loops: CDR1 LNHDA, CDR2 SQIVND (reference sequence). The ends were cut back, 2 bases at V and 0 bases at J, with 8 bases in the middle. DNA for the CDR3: TGTGCCAGTAGTATAATGACGGATAGCAATCAGCCCCAGCATTTT. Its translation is CASSIMTDSNQPQHF.

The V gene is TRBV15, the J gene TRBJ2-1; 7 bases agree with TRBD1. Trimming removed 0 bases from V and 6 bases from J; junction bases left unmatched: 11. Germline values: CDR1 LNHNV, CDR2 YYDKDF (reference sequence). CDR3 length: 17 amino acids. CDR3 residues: CATSRDLVTGTGNEQFF. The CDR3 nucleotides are TGTGCCACCAGCAGAGATCTTGTGACAGGGACCGGCAATGAGCAGTTCTTC.

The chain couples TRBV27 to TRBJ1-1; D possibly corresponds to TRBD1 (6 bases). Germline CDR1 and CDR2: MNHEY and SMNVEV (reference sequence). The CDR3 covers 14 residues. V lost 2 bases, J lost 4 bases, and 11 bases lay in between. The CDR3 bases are TGTGCCAGCAGTTTAAGAACAGGGATCACTGAAGCTTTCTTT. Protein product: CASSLRTGITEAFF.

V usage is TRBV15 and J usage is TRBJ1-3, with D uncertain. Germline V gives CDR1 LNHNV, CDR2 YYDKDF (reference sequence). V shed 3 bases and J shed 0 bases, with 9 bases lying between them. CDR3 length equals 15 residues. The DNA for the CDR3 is TGTGCCACCAGCAGTAGTCGCAGCTCTGGAAACACCATATATTTT. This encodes CATSSSRSSGNTIYF.

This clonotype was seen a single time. Written as DNA, the CDR3 is TGTGCCAGCAGTGACAGGGGAGAGACTGAAGCTTTCTTT. It codes for CASSDRGETEAFF. This sequence joins TRBV6-4 and TRBJ1-1; the D gene is possibly TRBD1 (5 bases). With 2 bases removed from V and 5 bases from J, the gap between germline ends came to 9 bases. The CDR3 runs 13 residues. CDR1 is MRHNA and CDR2 is SNTAGT in the germline V gene.